Sequencing of this T cell receptor (beta chain) was carried out in a study of metastatic and nonmetastatic thyroid tumors. Study-wide context: Thyroid patients, malignant and benign, had repertoires compared across blood and tumor or nodule tissue. General study findings and limits: In blood and tumor, TCR beta diversity was reportedly significantly higher in malignant thyroid tumors than in benign nodules.

Among the patients, none had received any treatment before thyroid surgery. Details on this clone: The antigen is unknown.

Germline V lookup: CDR1 SGHVS, CDR2 FQNEAQ. The CDR3 consists of 11 residues. V was trimmed by 5 bases and J by 8 bases, leaving 7 bases between them. As handled by the study authors: The study built a papillary thyroid cancer distant-metastasis classifier from CDR3 differences across clinicopathological groups. MiXCR was used by TCRdb to re-call the PCR reads. TCRdb, not the original authors, processed these V and J calls. The profile shows tens of thousands of clones, roughly an eighth of them singletons. The chain uses TRBV7-8 and TRBJ2-1; D is unclear. The sample comprised blood. The source of this sequence is a male donor with papillary thyroid cancer or a benign thyroid nodule (not recorded which). Some clones in this sample may be carry-over from other donors' samples. In DNA form, the CDR3 reads TGTGCCAGCAGCGAACACTATGAGCAGTTCTTC. Residues: CASSEHYEQFF.